This T cell receptor (beta chain) was observed in a study of a mutant IDH1 vaccine in newly diagnosed glioma. The wider study: Patients received vaccination from 4-6 weeks after radiotherapy alone, or with temozolomide cycles. Prior therapy was radiotherapy, temozolomide, or both; most received both. Visit V12 happened at week 35; visit V13 happened at week 47.

The CDR3 has 16 amino acids. In germline, CDR1 is SGHAT, CDR2 FQNNGV. Losses at the gene ends were 2 bases for V and 9 bases for J; bases not matched to a gene: 11. Clones were read by immunoSEQ multiplex PCR, and TCRdb kept only the in-frame ones, dropping some. The table has tens of thousands of clones, about four fifths seen once. As to time point: week 35, safety follow-up. Every vaccination contained 300 ug of the mutant IDH1 20-mer peptide and was paired with topical imiquimod. The donors' diagnosis was new WHO grade 3 or 4 astrocytoma that was IDH1-mutant and ATRX-lost. In regard to this clone: Antigen unknown.

V usage is TRBV11-2 and J usage is TRBJ2-1; TRBD2 agrees at 9 bases. The sample consisted of PBMCs, taken from a glioma patient whose treatment included an IDH1 peptide vaccine. This TCR derives from a man in his forties with glioma. The CDR3 bases are TGTGCCAGCAGCTTATTCTGGGCGGGAGGGCGGAGTGAGCAGTTCTTC. Protein: CASSLFWAGGRSEQFF.